This TCR beta chain was profiled in a study of low-dose radiotherapy and immunotherapy resistance in tumors. For the study at large: Fractions of 0.5 Gy went to Cohort 1 every 2 weeks, totaling 6.5 Gy. Participants in Cohort 2 were given 1 Gy per fraction every two weeks, for 13 Gy over 26 weeks. Treatment included intravenous cyclophosphamide dosed at 200 mg/m2 every two weeks, one day before radiation and immunotherapy.

It was with a constant-region primer and a V-primer adapter that TCRs were amplified over around 18 PCR cycles. TCRdb ran MiXCR on the reads and lists one entry per CDR3 protein. The sample lists tens of thousands of distinct CDR3 sequences, about 12% occurring once. The CDR3 contains 16 residues. V lost 3 bases, J lost 7 bases, and 22 bases lay in between. Germline V lookup: CDR1 MDHEN, CDR2 SYDVKM. This clonotype was counted ten times or more. Described time point: before trial treatment. The source was PBMCs, collected before treatment. The chain carries TRBV28 and TRBJ2-7; the D gene is possibly TRBD2 (6 bases). The clonotype comes from a female donor with ovarian cancer. The CDR3 is CASSFHRDFKKGEQYF. The DNA of the CDR3 is TGTGCCAGCAGTTTTCACCGGGACTTCAAAAAGGGGGAGCAGTACTTC.